What follows are 5 T cell receptor beta chains derived from one specimen sequenced in a study of T-cell reconstitution after alpha-beta-depleted transplantation in children (dated by TCRdb to the mid-2010s). Receptors were amplified or captured by PCR. The sequencer listed for this sample is Illumina HiSeq 2500. To normalize quantification of the TCRbeta repertoire, the TCR libraries were built with molecular barcoding that relied on unique molecular identifiers. TCRdb handled the public reads itself, with Q25 trimming in fastp and clone calling in MiXCR, and kept productive beta chains. Each record represents a unique CDR3 protein, reported with the most common genes and DNA among its rows. The sample data list about 420,000 distinct CDR3 sequences, and roughly a tenth of these were observed just once. The ten biggest clones cover over 4.5% of the sample. This material consisted of PBMCs from the stem cell graft donor, taken from the stem cell graft. The receptors here all came from a human donor who donated a stem cell graft to a child with acute myeloid leukemia.

V and J are TRBV4-2 and TRBJ2-2; 8 bases align to TRBD1. Per germline, CDR1 LGHNA and CDR2 YNFKEQ. Germline trimming cut 2 bases from V and 0 bases from J; bases unmatched to any gene: 11. The CDR3 is 19 amino acids. The CDR3 DNA is TGTGCCAGCAGCCAAAATCCAGGGGGCTCTTACGCGAACACCGGGGAGCTGTTTTTT. Translating gives CASSQNPGGSYANTGELFF.

This rearrangement joins TRBV20-1 to TRBJ2-3; 15 bases align to TRBD2. The CDR3 is 17 amino acids. Germline V gene sequence: CDR1 DFQATT, CDR2 SNEGSKA (reference sequence). Here the CDR3 DNA reads TGCTGCGCTAAAGGGACTAGCGGGAGGCCGACGGCAGATACGCAGTATTTT. It yields the protein CCAKGTSGRPTADTQYF.

The chain links TRBV4-2 to TRBJ2-1, with D unresolved. V dropped 0 bases and J dropped 1 base, with 10 bases sitting between them. The CDR3 covers 16 residues. CDR1 and CDR2 from the germline V gene are LGHNA and YNFKEQ. The CDR3 loop is CASSQDTQRSYNEQFF. The DNA for the CDR3 is TGTGCCAGCAGCCAAGATACCCAGAGGTCCTACAATGAGCAGTTCTTC.

In DNA form, the CDR3 reads TGTGCCAGCAAAGGGGTCTCCTACGAGCAGTACTTC. Protein sequence: CASKGVSYEQYF. The rearrangement links TRBV27 to TRBJ2-7; tentatively, D is TRBD1 (5 bases). The CDR3 sequence is 12 residues long. Trimming took 7 bases from V and 0 from J, leaving 7 bases between them. The germline CDR1 and CDR2 sequences are MNHEY and SMNVEV (reference sequence).

This clonotype was recorded many times. This chain uses TRBV3-1 with TRBJ1-1; 8 nucleotides match TRBD1. CDR1 LGHDT and CDR2 YNNKEL come from the germline V gene (reference sequence). Trimming cost V 4 bases and J 3 bases; bases outside gene matches: 7. CDR3 length equals 15 residues. In DNA form, the CDR3 reads TGTGCCAGCAGCCCAGGACAGGGAGTTGACACTGAAGCTTTCTTT. It codes for CASSPGQGVDTEAFF.